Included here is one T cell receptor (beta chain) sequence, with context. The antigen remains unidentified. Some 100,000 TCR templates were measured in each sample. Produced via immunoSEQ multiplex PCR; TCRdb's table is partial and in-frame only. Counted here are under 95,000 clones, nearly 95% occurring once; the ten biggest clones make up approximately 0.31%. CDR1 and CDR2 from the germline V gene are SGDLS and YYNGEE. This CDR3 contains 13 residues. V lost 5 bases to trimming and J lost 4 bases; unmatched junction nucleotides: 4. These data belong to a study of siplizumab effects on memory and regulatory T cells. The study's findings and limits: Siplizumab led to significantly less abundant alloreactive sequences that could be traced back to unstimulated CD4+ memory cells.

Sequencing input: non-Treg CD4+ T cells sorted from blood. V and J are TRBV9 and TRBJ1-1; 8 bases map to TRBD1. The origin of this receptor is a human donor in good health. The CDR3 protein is CASSRTGSTEAFF. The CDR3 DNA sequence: TGTGCCAGCAGTCGGACAGGGAGCACTGAAGCTTTCTTT.